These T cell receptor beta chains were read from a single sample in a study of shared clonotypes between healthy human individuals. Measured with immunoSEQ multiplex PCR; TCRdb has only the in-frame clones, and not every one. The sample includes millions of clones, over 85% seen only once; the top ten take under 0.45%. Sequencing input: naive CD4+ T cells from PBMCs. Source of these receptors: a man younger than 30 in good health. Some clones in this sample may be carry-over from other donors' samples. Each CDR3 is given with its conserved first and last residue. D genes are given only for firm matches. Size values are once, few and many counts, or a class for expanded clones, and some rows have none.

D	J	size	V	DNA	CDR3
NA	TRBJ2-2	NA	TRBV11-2	TGTGCCAGCAGCTTTGTCAGAACCGGGGAGCTGTTTTTT	CASSFVRTGELFF
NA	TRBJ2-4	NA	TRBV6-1	TGTGCCAGCAGTGAATTACCCCCCGGCGGGAACGTCAAAAACATTCAGTACTTC	CASSELPPGGNVKNIQYF
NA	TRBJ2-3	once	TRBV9	TGTGCCAGCAGCGTAGAATCTCCAGATACGCAGTATTTT	CASSVESPDTQYF
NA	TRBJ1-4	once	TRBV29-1	TGCAGCGGAAAAACCGGGGGTGAAAAACTGTTTTTT	CSGKTGGEKLFF
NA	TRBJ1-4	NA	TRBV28	TGTGCCAGCAAGAAGGGAGCAACTAATGAAAAACTGTTTTTT	CASKKGATNEKLFF
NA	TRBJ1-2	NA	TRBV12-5	TGTGCTAGTGGTTTCGTACCCGGCGGCTACACCTTC	CASGFVPGGYTF
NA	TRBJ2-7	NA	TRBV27	TGTGCCAGCAGTTTACGTCGCGGGACGGGTGAGCAGTACTTC	CASSLRRGTGEQYF
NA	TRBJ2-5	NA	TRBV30	TGTGCCTGGAGTCGTCATGGGCTGGAGACCCAGTACTTC	CAWSRHGLETQYF
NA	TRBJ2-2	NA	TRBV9	TGTGCCAGCAGCGTAGCTAGGCGGGGACCGAACACCGGGGAGCTGTTTTTT	CASSVARRGPNTGELFF
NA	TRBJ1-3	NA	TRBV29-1	TGCAGCGTCACAGGGAGCTCTGGAAACACCATATATTTT	CSVTGSSGNTIYF
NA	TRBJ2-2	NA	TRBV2	TGTGCCAGCAGAGGCAGCCCCACCGGGGAGCTGTTTTTT	CASRGSPTGELFF
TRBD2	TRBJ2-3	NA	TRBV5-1	TGCGCCAGCAGCTGGGAACTAGCGGACACCACAGATACGCAGTATTTT	CASSWELADTTDTQYF
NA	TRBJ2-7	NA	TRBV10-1	TGCGCCAGCAGTGAGTCTTACGGCGGAACCTACGAGCAGTACTTC	CASSESYGGTYEQYF
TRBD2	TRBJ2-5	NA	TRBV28	TGTGCCAGCAGTTTCATTAGCGGGAGGGCTCAAGAGACCCAGTACTTC	CASSFISGRAQETQYF
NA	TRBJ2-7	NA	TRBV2	TGTGCCAGCAGTGTCTCCCCGGGGTCGCGATACGAGCAGTACTTC	CASSVSPGSRYEQYF
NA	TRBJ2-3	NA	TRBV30	TGTGCCTGGACCCACTCAGATACGCAGTATTTT	CAWTHSDTQYF
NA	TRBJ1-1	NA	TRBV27	TGTGCCAGCAGTTACCTGCAGGGGAAGAGTGAAGCTTTCTTT	CASSYLQGKSEAFF
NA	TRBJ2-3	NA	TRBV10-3	TGTGCCATCTTAGACACTAGCCGCCGACCGCGTGATACGCAGTATTTT	CAILDTSRRPRDTQYF
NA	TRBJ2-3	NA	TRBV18	TGTGCCAGCTCACGAGGGCAGGTCAACACAGATACGCAGTATTTT	CASSRGQVNTDTQYF
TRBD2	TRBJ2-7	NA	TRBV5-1	TGCGCCAGCACCAATTCAGCGGGAGGGCACTACGAGCAGTACTTC	CASTNSAGGHYEQYF
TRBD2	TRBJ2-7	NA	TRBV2	TGTGCCAGCAGCGCACTAGCGGGGTCCTCCTACGAGCAGTACTTC	CASSALAGSSYEQYF
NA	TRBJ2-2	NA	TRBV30	TGTGCCTGGAGTCTAAGGGAGGAGCTGTTTTTT	CAWSLREELFF
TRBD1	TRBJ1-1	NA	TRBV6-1	TGTGCCAGCAGTGACAATACAGGGGGGACTGAAGCTTTCTTT	CASSDNTGGTEAFF
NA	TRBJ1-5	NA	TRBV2	TGTGCCAGCAGTGAGGACAACAATCAGCCCCAGCATTTT	CASSEDNNQPQHF
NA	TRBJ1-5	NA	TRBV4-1	TGCGCCAGCAGCCAACGCATGGACAGCCCCAATCAGCCCCAGCATTTT	CASSQRMDSPNQPQHF
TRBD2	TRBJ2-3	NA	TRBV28	TGTGCCAGCAGTTTACTACTAGCGCAGACAGATACGCAGTATTTT	CASSLLLAQTDTQYF
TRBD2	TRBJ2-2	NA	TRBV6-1	TGTGCCCTTAACGCGGGGGTTGCCACCGGGGAGCTGTTTTTT	CALNAGVATGELFF
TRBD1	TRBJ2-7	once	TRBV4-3	TGCGCCAGCAGCCAAGTGGGGACAGGCCCCTACGAGCAGTACTTC	CASSQVGTGPYEQYF
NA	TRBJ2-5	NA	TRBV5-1	TGCGCCAGCAGCTTGGAGCGGTCTATTGGAGAGACCCAGTACTTC	CASSLERSIGETQYF
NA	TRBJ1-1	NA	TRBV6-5	TGTGCCAGCAGTATCGACACTAGAAGGGCTGAAGCTTTCTTT	CASSIDTRRAEAFF
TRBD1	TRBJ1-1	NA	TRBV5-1	TGCGCCAGCAGCCGACAGGGGGGAGAGACTGAAGCTTTCTTT	CASSRQGGETEAFF
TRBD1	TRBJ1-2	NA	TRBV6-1	TGTGCCAGCAGTGCCGGGTGGGACAGGGGGAATTATGGCTACACCTTC	CASSAGWDRGNYGYTF
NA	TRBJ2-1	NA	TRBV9	TGTGCCAGCAGCGCTAGGGTGAATGAGCAGTTCTTC	CASSARVNEQFF
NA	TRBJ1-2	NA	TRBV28	TGTGCCAGCAGTTTGGAGCCGGGTTATGGCTACACCTTC	CASSLEPGYGYTF
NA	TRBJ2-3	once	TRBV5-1	TGCGCCAGCAGCTTGGGGAAGAGCACAGATACGCAGTATTTT	CASSLGKSTDTQYF
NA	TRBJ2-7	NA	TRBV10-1	TGCGCCAGCAGTGATAACAGTTACGAGCAGTACTTC	CASSDNSYEQYF
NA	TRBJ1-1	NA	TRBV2	TGTGCCAGCTCCGGGGTCTACACTGAAGCTTTCTTT	CASSGVYTEAFF
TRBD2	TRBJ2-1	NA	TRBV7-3	TGTGCCAGCAGCCCCTTAGGACTAGCGGCCTACAATGAGCAGTTCTTC	CASSPLGLAAYNEQFF
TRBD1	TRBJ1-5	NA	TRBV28	TGTGCCAGCAGTTTATTAGACAGGGTGTCGCCCCAGCATTTT	CASSLLDRVSPQHF
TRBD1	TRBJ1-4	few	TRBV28	TGTGCCAGCAGTCCAATTCGACAGGGGGGGAATGAAAAACTGTTTTTT	CASSPIRQGGNEKLFF
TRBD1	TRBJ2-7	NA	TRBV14	TGTGCCAGCAGCCTCAAATATGGACAGGGGGGATCCTACGAGCAGTACTTC	CASSLKYGQGGSYEQYF
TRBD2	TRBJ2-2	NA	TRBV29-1	TGCAGCGTTGAGCCCCGTAGCGGGATTTCTCAGCGGGAGCTGTTTTTT	CSVEPRSGISQRELFF
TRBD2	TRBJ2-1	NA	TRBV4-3	TGCGCCAGCAGCCGGGTTTCGAGCGGGAGAAACTACAATGAGCAGTTCTTC	CASSRVSSGRNYNEQFF
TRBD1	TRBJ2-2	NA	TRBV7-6	TGTGCCAGCAGCTTAGCGCGTACCGCTGGACAGGGACCCAGATCCTACACCGGGGAGCTGTTTTTT	CASSLARTAGQGPRSYTGELFF
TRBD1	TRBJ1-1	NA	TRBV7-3	TGTGCCAGCAGCGTAGACAGGGGCCGAACTGAAGCTTTCTTT	CASSVDRGRTEAFF
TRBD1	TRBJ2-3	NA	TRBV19	TGTGCCAGCCGGACAGGGGGTTCGGATACGCAGTATTTT	CASRTGGSDTQYF
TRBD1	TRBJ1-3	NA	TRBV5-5	TGTGCCAGCAGCGGGGGACAGGGGAACACCATATATTTT	CASSGGQGNTIYF
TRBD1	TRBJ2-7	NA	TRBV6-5	TGTGCCAGCAGTTACCGGGACAGGGGTTACGAGCAGTACTTC	CASSYRDRGYEQYF
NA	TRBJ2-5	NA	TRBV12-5	TGTGCTAGTGGTCTTATAGGGGGAGAGACCCAGTACTTC	CASGLIGGETQYF
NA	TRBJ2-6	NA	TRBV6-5	TGTGCCAGCAGTAGCGGTCCCTCTGGGGCCAACGTCCTGACTTTC	CASSSGPSGANVLTF
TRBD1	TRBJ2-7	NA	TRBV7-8	TGTGCCAGCAGCTTGGCAGCGGCCCCGGGACAGTACGAGCAGTACTTC	CASSLAAAPGQYEQYF
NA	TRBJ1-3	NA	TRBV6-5	TGTGCCAGCAGTTACTCCCGCAGGGGCTCTGGAAACACCATATATTTT	CASSYSRRGSGNTIYF
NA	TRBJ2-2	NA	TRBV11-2	TGTGCCAGCAGTCAAGGCCCTAGCGCCCGTATAAACACCGGGGAGCTGTTTTTT	CASSQGPSARINTGELFF
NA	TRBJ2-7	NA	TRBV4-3	TGCGCCAGCAGCCAAGCACTCAACAGCCCCTACGAGCAGTACTTC	CASSQALNSPYEQYF
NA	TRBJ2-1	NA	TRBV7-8	TGTGCCAGCAGCTTAGATCCATACTACAATGAGCAGTTCTTC	CASSLDPYYNEQFF